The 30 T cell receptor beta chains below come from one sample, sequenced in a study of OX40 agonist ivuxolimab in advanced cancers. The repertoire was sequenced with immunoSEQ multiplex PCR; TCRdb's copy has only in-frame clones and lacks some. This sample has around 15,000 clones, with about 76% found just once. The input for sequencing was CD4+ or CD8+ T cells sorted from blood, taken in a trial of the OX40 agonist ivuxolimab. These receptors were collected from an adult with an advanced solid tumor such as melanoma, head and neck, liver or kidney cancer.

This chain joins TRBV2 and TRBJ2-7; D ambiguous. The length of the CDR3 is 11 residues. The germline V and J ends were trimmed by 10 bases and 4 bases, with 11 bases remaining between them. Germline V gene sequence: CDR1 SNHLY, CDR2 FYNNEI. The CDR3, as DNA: TGTGCCATGTCATCCGGTTACGAGCAGTACTTC. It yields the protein CAMSSGYEQYF.

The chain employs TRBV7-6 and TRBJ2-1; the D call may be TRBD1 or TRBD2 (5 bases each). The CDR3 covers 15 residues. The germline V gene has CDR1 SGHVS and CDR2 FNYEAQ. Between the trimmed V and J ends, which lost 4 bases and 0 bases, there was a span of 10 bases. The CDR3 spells CASSSSGTSYNEQFF. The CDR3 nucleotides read TGTGCCAGCAGCTCCTCTGGGACCTCCTACAATGAGCAGTTCTTC.

The CDR3 region is CATSRTDGGTQYF. The CDR3 DNA follows: TGTGCCACCAGCAGAACCGATGGCGGGACCCAGTACTTC. The chain combines TRBV15 with TRBJ2-5; no clear D gene. CDR3 length: 13 residues. Germline-derived CDR1 and CDR2 are LNHNV and YYDKDF (reference sequence). The V end lost 2 bases, the J end lost 7 bases, and 11 bases lay between the germline ends.

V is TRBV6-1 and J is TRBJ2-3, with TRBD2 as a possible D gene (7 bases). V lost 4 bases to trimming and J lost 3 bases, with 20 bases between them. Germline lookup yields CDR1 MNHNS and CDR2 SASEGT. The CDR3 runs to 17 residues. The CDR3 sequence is CASSAPLAGAGTDTQYF. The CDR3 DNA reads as TGTGCCAGCAGTGCTCCTCTGGCGGGGGCAGGAACAGATACGCAGTATTTT.

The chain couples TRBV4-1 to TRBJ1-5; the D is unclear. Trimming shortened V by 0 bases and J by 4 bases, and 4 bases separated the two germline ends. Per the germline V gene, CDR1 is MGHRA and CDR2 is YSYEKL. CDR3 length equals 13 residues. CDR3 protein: CASSQDRNQPQHF. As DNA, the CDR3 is TGCGCCAGCAGCCAAGACAGGAATCAGCCCCAGCATTTT.

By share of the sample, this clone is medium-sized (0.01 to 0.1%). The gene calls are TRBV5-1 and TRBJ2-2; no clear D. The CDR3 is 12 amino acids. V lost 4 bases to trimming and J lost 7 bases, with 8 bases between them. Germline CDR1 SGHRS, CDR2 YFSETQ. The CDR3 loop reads CASSLGDGELFF. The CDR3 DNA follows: TGCGCCAGCAGCCTTGGGGACGGGGAGCTGTTTTTT. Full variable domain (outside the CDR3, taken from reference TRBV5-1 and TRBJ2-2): KAGVTQTPRYLIKTRGQQVTLSCSPISGHRSVSWYQQTPGQGLQFLFEYFSETQRNKGNFPGRFSGRQFSNSRSEMNVSTLELGDSALYLCASSLGDGELFFGEGSRLTVL.

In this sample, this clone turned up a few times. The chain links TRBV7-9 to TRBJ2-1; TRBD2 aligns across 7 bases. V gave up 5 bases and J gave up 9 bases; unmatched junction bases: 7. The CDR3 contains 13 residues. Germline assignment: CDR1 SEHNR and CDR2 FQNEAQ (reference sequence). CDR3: CASSPGGEAEQFF. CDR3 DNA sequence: TGTGCCAGCAGCCCTGGGGGGGAGGCTGAGCAGTTCTTC. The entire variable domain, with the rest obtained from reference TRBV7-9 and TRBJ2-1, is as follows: DTGVSQNPRHKITKRGQNVTFRCDPISEHNRLYWYRQTLGQGPEFLTYFQNEAQLEKSRLLSDRFSAERPKGSFSTLEIQRTEQGDSAMYLCASSPGGEAEQFFGPGTRLTVL.

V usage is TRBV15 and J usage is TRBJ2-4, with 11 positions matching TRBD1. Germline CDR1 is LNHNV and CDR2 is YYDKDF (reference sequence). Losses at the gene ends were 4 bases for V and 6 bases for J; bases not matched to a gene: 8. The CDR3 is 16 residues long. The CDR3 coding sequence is TGTGCCACCAGCACCGGACAGGGGGCTATGTTAAACATTCAGTACTTC. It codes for CATSTGQGAMLNIQYF. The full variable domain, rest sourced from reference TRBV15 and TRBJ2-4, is DAMVIQNPRYQVTQFGKPVTLSCSQTLNHNVMYWYQQKSSQAPKLLFHYYDKDFNNEADTPDNFQSRRPNTSFCFLDIRSPGLGDTAMYLCATSTGQGAMLNIQYFGAGTRLSVL.

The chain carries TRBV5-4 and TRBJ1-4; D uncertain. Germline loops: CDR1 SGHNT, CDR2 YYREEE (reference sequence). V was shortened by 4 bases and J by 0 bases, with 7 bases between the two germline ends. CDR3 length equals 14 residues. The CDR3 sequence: CASSPIATNEKLFF. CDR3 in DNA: TGTGCCAGCAGCCCCATAGCAACTAATGAAAAACTGTTTTTT.

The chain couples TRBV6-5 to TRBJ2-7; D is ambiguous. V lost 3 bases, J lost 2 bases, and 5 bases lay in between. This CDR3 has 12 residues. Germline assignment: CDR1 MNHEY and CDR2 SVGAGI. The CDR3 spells CASSYNPYEQYF. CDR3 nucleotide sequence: TGTGCCAGCAGTTATAACCCCTACGAGCAGTACTTC.

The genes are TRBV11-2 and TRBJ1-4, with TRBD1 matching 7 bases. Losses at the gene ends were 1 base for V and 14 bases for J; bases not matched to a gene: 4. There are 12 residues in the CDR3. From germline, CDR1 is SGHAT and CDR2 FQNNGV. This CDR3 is CASSLARGYLFF. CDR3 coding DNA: TGTGCCAGCAGCTTAGCCAGGGGGTATCTGTTTTTT.

The CDR3 nucleotides are TGCGCCAGCAGCCAAGACCAGCGGGGGGGCCTCGAGCAGTACTTC. This gives the protein CASSQDQRGGLEQYF. This chain connects TRBV4-3 to TRBJ2-5; 10 bases fit TRBD2. The closer fit of TRBJ2-7 to the DNA end suggests the J call may be wrong. CDR1 and CDR2 from the germline V gene are LGHNA and YSLEER. The length of the CDR3 is 15 residues.

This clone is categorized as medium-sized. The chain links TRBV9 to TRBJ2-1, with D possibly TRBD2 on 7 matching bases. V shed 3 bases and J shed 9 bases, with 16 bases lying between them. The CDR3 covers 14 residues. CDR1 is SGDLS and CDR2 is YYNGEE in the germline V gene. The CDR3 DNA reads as TGTGCCAGCAGCGAATACGGGGGGCCGAGTGAGCAGTTCTTC. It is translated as CASSEYGGPSEQFF.

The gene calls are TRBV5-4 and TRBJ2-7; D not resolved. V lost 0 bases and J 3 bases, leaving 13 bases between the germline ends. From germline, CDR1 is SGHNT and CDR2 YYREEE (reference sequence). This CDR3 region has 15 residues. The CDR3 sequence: CASSLGPDGDYEQYF. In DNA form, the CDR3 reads TGTGCCAGCAGCTTGGGGCCCGATGGGGACTACGAGCAGTACTTC. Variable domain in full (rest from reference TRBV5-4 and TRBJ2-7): ETGVTQSPTHLIKTRGQQVTLRCSSQSGHNTVSWYQQALGQGPQFIFQYYREEENGRGNFPPRFSGLQFPNYSSELNVNALELDDSALYLCASSLGPDGDYEQYFGPGTRLTVT.

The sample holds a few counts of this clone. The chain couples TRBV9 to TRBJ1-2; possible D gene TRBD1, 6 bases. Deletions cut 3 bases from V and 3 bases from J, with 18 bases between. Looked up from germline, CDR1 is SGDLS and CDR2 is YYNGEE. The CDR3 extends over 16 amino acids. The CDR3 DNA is TGTGCCAGCAGCGATGGGGTAAGGGGGGACCACTATGGCTACACCTTC. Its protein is CASSDGVRGDHYGYTF.

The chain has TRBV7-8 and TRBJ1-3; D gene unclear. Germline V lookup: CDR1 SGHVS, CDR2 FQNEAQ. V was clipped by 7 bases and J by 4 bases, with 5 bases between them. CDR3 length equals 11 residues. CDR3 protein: CASNEGNTIYF. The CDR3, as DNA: TGTGCCAGCAACGAAGGAAACACCATATATTTT.

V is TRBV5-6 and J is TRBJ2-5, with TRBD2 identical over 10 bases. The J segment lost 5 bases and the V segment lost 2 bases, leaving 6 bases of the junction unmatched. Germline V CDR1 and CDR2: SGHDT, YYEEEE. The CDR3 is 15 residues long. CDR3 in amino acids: CASSLGSGGMETQYF. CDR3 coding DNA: TGTGCCAGCAGCTTAGGTAGCGGGGGGATGGAGACCCAGTACTTC.

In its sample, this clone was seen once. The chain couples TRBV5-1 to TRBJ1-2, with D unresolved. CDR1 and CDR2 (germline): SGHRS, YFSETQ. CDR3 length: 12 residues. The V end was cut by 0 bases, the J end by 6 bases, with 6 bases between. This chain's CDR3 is CASSLGGDGYTF. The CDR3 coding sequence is TGCGCCAGCAGCTTGGGCGGCGATGGCTACACCTTC.

The CDR3 DNA is TGTGCCAGCAGCCGGAGCCGGGACAGCATGGAAAAACTGTTTTTT. It yields the protein CASSRSRDSMEKLFF. The rearrangement joins TRBV11-2 to TRBJ1-4; 7 positions match TRBD1. CDR1 and CDR2 from the germline V gene are SGHAT and FQNNGV. V shed 5 bases and J 8 bases; nucleotides not matched to a gene: 11. The CDR3 is 15 amino acids.

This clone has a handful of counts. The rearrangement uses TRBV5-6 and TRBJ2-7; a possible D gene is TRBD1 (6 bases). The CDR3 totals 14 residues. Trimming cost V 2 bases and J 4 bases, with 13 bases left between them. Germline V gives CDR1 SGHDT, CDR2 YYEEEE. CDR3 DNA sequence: TGTGCCAGCAGCTTACAGGGAACTCAATACGAGCAGTACTTC. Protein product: CASSLQGTQYEQYF.

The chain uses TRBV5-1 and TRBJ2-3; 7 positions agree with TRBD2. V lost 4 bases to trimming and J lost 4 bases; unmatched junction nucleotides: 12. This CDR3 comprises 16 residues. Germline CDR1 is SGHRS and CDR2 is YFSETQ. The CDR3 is CASSTGLGLTSDTQYF. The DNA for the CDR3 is TGCGCCAGCAGCACAGGACTAGGTCTCACTTCAGATACGCAGTATTTT.

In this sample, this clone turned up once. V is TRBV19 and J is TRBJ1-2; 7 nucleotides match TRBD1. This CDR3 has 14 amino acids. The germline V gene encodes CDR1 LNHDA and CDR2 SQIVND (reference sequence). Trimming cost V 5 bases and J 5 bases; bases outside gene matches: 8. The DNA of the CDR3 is TGTGCCAGTAGTCCACACGACAGGGTGTATGGCTACACCTTC. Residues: CASSPHDRVYGYTF.

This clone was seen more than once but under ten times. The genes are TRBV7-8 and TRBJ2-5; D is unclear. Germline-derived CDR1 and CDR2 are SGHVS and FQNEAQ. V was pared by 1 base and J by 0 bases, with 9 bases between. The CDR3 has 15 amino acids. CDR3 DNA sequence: TGTGCCAGCAGCTTAGGTACCCGGTACCAAGAGACCCAGTACTTC. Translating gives CASSLGTRYQETQYF.

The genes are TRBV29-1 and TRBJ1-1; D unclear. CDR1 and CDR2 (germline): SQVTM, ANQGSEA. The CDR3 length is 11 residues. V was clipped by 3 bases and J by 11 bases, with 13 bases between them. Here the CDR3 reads CSVDSRLNAFF. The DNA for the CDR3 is TGCAGCGTTGATTCCCGTTTGAATGCTTTCTTT. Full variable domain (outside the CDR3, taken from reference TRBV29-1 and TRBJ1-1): SAVISQKPSRDICQRGTSLTIQCQVDSQVTMMFWYRQQPGQSLTLIATANQGSEATYESGFVIDKFPISRPNLTFSTLTVSNMSPEDSSIYLCSVDSRLNAFFGQGTRLTVV.

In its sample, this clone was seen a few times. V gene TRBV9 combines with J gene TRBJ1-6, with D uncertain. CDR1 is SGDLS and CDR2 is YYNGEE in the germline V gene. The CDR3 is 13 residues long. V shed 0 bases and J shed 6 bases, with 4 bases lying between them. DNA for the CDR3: TGTGCCAGCAGCGTAGACCGTAATTCACCCCTCCACTTT. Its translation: CASSVDRNSPLHF.

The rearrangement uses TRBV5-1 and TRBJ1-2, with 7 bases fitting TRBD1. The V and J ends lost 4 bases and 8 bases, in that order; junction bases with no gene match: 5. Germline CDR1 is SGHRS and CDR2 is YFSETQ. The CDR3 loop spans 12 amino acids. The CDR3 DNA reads TGCGCCAGCAGCGGGGGACAGACAGGCTACACCTTC. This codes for CASSGGQTGYTF.

This CDR3 is CASSFKGNNSPLHF. In nucleotides, the CDR3 is TGTGCCAGCAGCTTTAAGGGAAATAATTCACCCCTCCACTTT. The rearrangement links TRBV11-2 to TRBJ1-6; no clear D. The V end was cut by 3 bases, the J end by 5 bases, with 8 bases between. The CDR3 spans 14 residues. CDR1 and CDR2 (germline): SGHAT, FQNNGV.

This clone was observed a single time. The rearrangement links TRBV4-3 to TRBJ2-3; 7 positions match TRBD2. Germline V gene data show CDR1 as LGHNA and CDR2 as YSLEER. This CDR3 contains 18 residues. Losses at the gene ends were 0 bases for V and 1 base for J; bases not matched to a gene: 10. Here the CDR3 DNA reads TGCGCCAGCAGCCAAGAAGCAAATATAGCGGGCCGCACAGATACGCAGTATTTT. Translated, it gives CASSQEANIAGRTDTQYF.

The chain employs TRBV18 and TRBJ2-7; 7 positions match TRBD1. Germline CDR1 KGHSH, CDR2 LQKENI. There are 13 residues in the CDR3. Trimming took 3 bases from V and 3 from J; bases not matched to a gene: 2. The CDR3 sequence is CASSPGTDYEQYF. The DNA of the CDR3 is TGTGCCAGCTCACCCGGGACAGACTACGAGCAGTACTTC.

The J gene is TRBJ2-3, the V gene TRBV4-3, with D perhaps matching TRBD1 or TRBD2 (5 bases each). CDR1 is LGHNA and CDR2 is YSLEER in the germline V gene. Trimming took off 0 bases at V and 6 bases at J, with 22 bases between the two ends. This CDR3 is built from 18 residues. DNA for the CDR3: TGCGCCAGCAGCCAAGACGGGGTCGAGGGGCAAGCTCTTGATACGCAGTATTTT. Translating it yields CASSQDGVEGQALDTQYF.